This T cell receptor beta chain was found in a study of a mutant IDH1 vaccine in newly diagnosed glioma. On the study more broadly: Onset of vaccination occurred 4-6 weeks following radiotherapy alone, or with temozolomide cycles.

The method was immunoSEQ multiplex PCR; TCRdb's version includes in-frame clones alone and lacks a portion of them. Of roughly 110,000 clones in the sample, roughly 90% are singletons; the top ten hold 0.6% to 0.75%. Germline V lookup: CDR1 SQVTM, CDR2 ANQGSEA. CDR3 length: 13 amino acids. Trimming shortened V by 2 bases and J by 6 bases, and 13 bases separated the two germline ends. Time point here: week 11, during vaccination. Doses of 300 ug of mutant IDH1 20-mer peptide were given with topical imiquimod. Of note for this clone: Antigen specificity is unknown.

The sequenced sample was PBMCs, obtained from a glioma patient whose treatment included an IDH1 peptide vaccine. This TCR derives from a woman aged 45-65 years with glioma. The chain is built from TRBV29-1 and TRBJ1-2, with D possibly TRBD1 on 5 matching bases. The CDR3 coding sequence is TGCAGCGTTGAAAGGCGGGGGAGGCATGGCTACACCTTC. This sequence encodes CSVERRGRHGYTF. The full variable domain, completed using reference TRBV29-1 and TRBJ1-2, is SAVISQKPSRDICQRGTSLTIQCQVDSQVTMMFWYRQQPGQSLTLIATANQGSEATYESGFVIDKFPISRPNLTFSTLTVSNMSPEDSSIYLCSVERRGRHGYTFGSGTRLTVV.